A single sample is the source of the 22 T cell receptor beta chains below, sequenced in a study of a mutant IDH1 vaccine in newly diagnosed glioma. No antigen has been assigned to these receptors. Time point defined: week 47, end of study. Doses of 300 ug of mutant IDH1 20-mer peptide were given with topical imiquimod. Method: immunoSEQ multiplex PCR; TCRdb's copy keeps in-frame clones and lacks some. The table has about 62,000 clones, around 86% seen once. This specimen consisted of PBMCs, obtained from a glioma patient whose treatment included an IDH1 peptide vaccine. The receptors come from a man aged 30 to 39 with glioma.

The chain links TRBV4-1 to TRBJ2-7; 8 nucleotides agree with TRBD2. The CDR3 contains 13 residues. The germline gives CDR1 MGHRA, CDR2 YSYEKL. V lost 1 base, J lost 6 bases, and 2 bases stayed unmatched. Written as DNA, the CDR3 is TGCGCCAGCAGCCAAGGACTAGCGCGCGAGCAGTACTTC. Encoded protein: CASSQGLAREQYF.

This chain uses TRBV15 with TRBJ1-2; D is possibly TRBD1 (6 bases). Looked up from germline, CDR1 is LNHNV and CDR2 is YYDKDF (reference sequence). Between the trimmed V and J ends, which lost 4 bases and 6 bases, there was a span of 21 bases. The CDR3 is 16 amino acids. The CDR3 region has the DNA TGTGCCACCAGCACTAACCCGGGGGGCGCCGGGGATGGCTACACCTTC. It encodes CATSTNPGGAGDGYTF.

This chain joins TRBV25-1 and TRBJ2-5; no clear D. The DNA matches TRBJ2-7 better at its end, which makes the J call doubtful. CDR1 is MGHDK, CDR2 SYGVNS, per germline. The CDR3 contains 13 residues. CDR3 in DNA: TGTGCCAGCAGTGAATATGGTGAGAACGAGCAGTACTTC. Amino acids: CASSEYGENEQYF.

This chain connects TRBV27 to TRBJ2-2, with D possibly being TRBD1 or TRBD2 (5 bases each). V lost 4 bases and J 3 bases, leaving 15 bases between the germline ends. The CDR3 is 16 amino acids. The germline CDR1 and CDR2 sequences are MNHEY and SMNVEV (reference sequence). CDR3 region: CASSSPGPLDTGELFF. CDR3 in DNA: TGTGCCAGCAGTTCCCCGGGACCCCTGGACACCGGGGAGCTGTTTTTT.

Points on this clone: One end of the junction does not line up with germline, which may come from a read error. Distinct nucleotide sequences in the sample also encode this CDR3. The V gene is TRBV14, the J gene TRBJ1-2; D perhaps matches TRBD1 (5 bases). Germline V gene lookup returns CDR1 SGHDN and CDR2 FVKESK. This CDR3 is built from 15 residues. The CDR3 region is CASSQDHRKWEGYTF. CDR3 in DNA: TGTGCCAGCAGTCAAGATCACAGGAAGTGGGAGGGCTACACCTTC.

The V and J genes are TRBV5-8 and TRBJ1-4, with 7 bases lining up with TRBD1. There are 15 residues in the CDR3. V lost 0 bases to trimming and J lost 5 bases; unmatched junction nucleotides: 4. Germline V gene data show CDR1 as SGHTS and CDR2 as YDEGEE. Here the CDR3 reads CASSLEGQINEKLFF. The CDR3 coding sequence is TGTGCCAGCAGCTTGGAGGGACAGATAAATGAAAAACTGTTTTTT.

The chain has TRBV27 and TRBJ2-1; a weak D match, TRBD2 (5 bases). Germline CDR1 reads MNHEY; CDR2 reads SMNVEV (reference sequence). The V and J ends lost 1 base and 8 bases respectively, with 9 bases between them. The CDR3 extends over 13 amino acids. For the CDR3, the DNA is TGTGCCAGCAGTTTATGGCTAGCCCATGAGCAGTTCTTC. It codes for CASSLWLAHEQFF.

The CDR3 is CASRGQIYGYTF. CDR3 DNA: TGTGCCAGCAGAGGACAGATCTATGGCTACACCTTC. The rearrangement uses TRBV6-5 and TRBJ1-2, with D possibly TRBD1 on 6 matching bases. V lost 6 bases, J lost 4 bases, and 9 bases lay in between. The CDR3 covers 12 residues. CDR1 and CDR2 (germline): MNHEY, SVGAGI.

The genes are TRBV6-5 and TRBJ1-1, with TRBD1 as a possible D gene (5 bases). There are 14 residues in the CDR3. V was pared by 6 bases and J by 1 base, with 12 bases between. Germline assignment: CDR1 MNHEY and CDR2 SVGAGI. The chain's CDR3 is CASSDGGGNTEAFF. The CDR3 nucleotides are TGTGCCAGCAGCGACGGGGGGGGGAACACTGAAGCTTTCTTT.

This sequence joins TRBV6-5 and TRBJ1-2, with a possible D match to TRBD1 (5 bases). Germline CDR1 MNHEY, CDR2 SVGAGI. This CDR3 has 15 residues. Trimming took 2 bases from V and 2 from J, leaving 12 bases between them. The CDR3 region is CASSYGTLANYGYTF. CDR3 bases: TGTGCCAGCAGTTACGGGACGCTTGCCAACTATGGCTACACCTTC.

V is TRBV19 and J is TRBJ2-7; D gene unclear. The CDR3 runs 13 residues. The V end lost 9 bases, the J end lost 3 bases, and 15 bases lay between the germline ends. CDR1 LNHDA and CDR2 SQIVND come from the germline V gene (reference sequence). The CDR3 sequence: CASRAVADYEQYF. The CDR3 nucleotides are TGTGCCAGCCGCGCTGTGGCAGACTACGAGCAGTACTTC.

This rearrangement joins TRBV29-1 to TRBJ2-1; no definite D call. The CDR3 extends over 12 amino acids. CDR1 SQVTM and CDR2 ANQGSEA come from the germline V gene. Trimming took off 7 bases at V and 4 bases at J, with 11 bases between the two ends. CDR3 residues: CSAPSTYNEQFF. The DNA for the CDR3 is TGCAGCGCCCCGTCTACGTACAATGAGCAGTTCTTC.

This rearrangement joins TRBV5-6 to TRBJ1-2; D perhaps matches TRBD1 (6 bases). CDR3 length: 14 residues. Germline V gene lookup returns CDR1 SGHDT and CDR2 YYEEEE. Trimming took 5 bases from V and 8 from J, leaving 19 bases between them. Here the CDR3 reads CASRQGGGAGGYTF. CDR3 nucleotide sequence: TGTGCCAGCAGGCAGGGAGGGGGAGCTGGAGGCTACACCTTC.

The rearrangement links TRBV19 to TRBJ2-3; TRBD2 matches at 16 bases. The CDR3 spans 20 residues. Losses at the gene ends were 5 bases for V and 0 bases for J; bases not matched to a gene: 11. Germline CDR1 LNHDA, CDR2 SQIVND (reference sequence). This CDR3 reads CASSAPPGLAGGRSTDTQYF. Written as DNA, the CDR3 is TGTGCCAGTAGTGCCCCGCCGGGACTAGCGGGGGGGCGTAGCACAGATACGCAGTATTTT.

The chain uses TRBV30 and TRBJ1-1; D perhaps matches TRBD1 (5 bases). The CDR3 consists of 12 residues. Trimming left V 2 bases short and J 5 bases short, with 9 bases between. CDR1 GTSNPN and CDR2 SVGIG come from the germline V gene (reference sequence). CDR3 DNA sequence: TGTGCCTGGAGTCCAGGGTGGACTGAAGCTTTCTTT. It translates to CAWSPGWTEAFF.

This clone showed up just once. The chain uses TRBV2 and TRBJ2-1; 10 bases align to TRBD2. The CDR3 contains 19 residues. J gave up 0 bases and V 2 bases, and 10 bases lay outside the gene matches. From germline, CDR1 is SNHLY and CDR2 FYNNEI. Here the CDR3 reads CASSESRAGGYSSYNEQFF. The CDR3 bases are TGTGCCAGCAGTGAATCGAGAGCGGGGGGGTACAGCTCCTACAATGAGCAGTTCTTC.

For this clone: The junction shows a germline mismatch at one end, possibly a read error. V gene TRBV11-2 combines with J gene TRBJ2-7; 7 positions match TRBD2. Germline CDR1 SGHAT, CDR2 FQNNGV. This CDR3 region has 17 residues. The CDR3 spells CASSLTAGASGTYEPYF. The CDR3 DNA reads as TGTGCCAGCAGCTTAACTGCCGGGGCTAGCGGAACCTACGAGCCGTACTTC. The full variable domain, completed using reference TRBV11-2 and TRBJ2-7, is EAGVAQSPRYKIIEKRQSVAFWCNPISGHATLYWYQQILGQGPKLLIQFQNNGVVDDSQLPKDRFSAERLKGVDSTLKIQPAKLEDSAVYLCASSLTAGASGTYEPYFGPGTRLTVT.

This rearrangement joins TRBV6-6 to TRBJ1-5, with D perhaps TRBD1 (5 bases). V was cut by 2 bases and J by 7 bases, with 12 bases left in between. The length of the CDR3 is 14 residues. Germline assignment: CDR1 MNHNY and CDR2 SVGAGI (reference sequence). The CDR3 DNA reads TGTGCCAGCAGTTACCCGGGCAGGGTGCAGCCCCAGCATTTT. Residues: CASSYPGRVQPQHF.

This rearrangement joins TRBV29-1 to TRBJ2-2; 7 bases fit TRBD1. This CDR3 contains 14 residues. CDR1 SQVTM and CDR2 ANQGSEA come from the germline V gene. The V gene end was trimmed by 4 bases and the J gene end by 3 bases; junction bases not matched to a gene: 5. The CDR3 loop is CSVGKTGDTGELFF. The CDR3 region has the DNA TGCAGCGTTGGCAAAACAGGGGACACCGGGGAGCTGTTTTTT.

The J gene is TRBJ1-1, the V gene TRBV5-1; 9 bases agree with TRBD1. Germline trimming cut 3 bases from V and 3 bases from J; bases unmatched to any gene: 6. This CDR3 has 15 residues. Looked up from germline, CDR1 is SGHRS and CDR2 is YFSETQ. The CDR3 nucleotides are TGCGCCAGCAGCTCGCCGACAGGGGGTGACACTGAAGCTTTCTTT. This gives the protein CASSSPTGGDTEAFF. The whole variable domain, filled in from reference TRBV5-1 and TRBJ1-1, reads KAGVTQTPRYLIKTRGQQVTLSCSPISGHRSVSWYQQTPGQGLQFLFEYFSETQRNKGNFPGRFSGRQFSNSRSEMNVSTLELGDSALYLCASSSPTGGDTEAFFGQGTRLTVV.

The genes are TRBV7-9 and TRBJ2-3, with D perhaps matching TRBD1 or TRBD2 (5 bases each). The CDR3 sequence is 12 residues long. CDR1 SEHNR and CDR2 FQNEAQ come from the germline V gene (reference sequence). Trimming took 7 bases from V and 10 from J, leaving 15 bases between them. The CDR3 DNA reads as TGTGCCAGCATACCCGTCGGGGACGCGCAGTATTTT. It codes for CASIPVGDAQYF.

The J gene is TRBJ1-1, the V gene TRBV11-2; the D gene is possibly TRBD1 (5 bases). Trimming shortened V by 4 bases and J by 0 bases, and 15 bases separated the two germline ends. This CDR3 has 16 residues. Germline V gene lookup returns CDR1 SGHAT and CDR2 FQNNGV. The DNA for the CDR3 is TGTGCCAGCAGCTACTGGGGGGGGAGAATGAACACTGAAGCTTTCTTT. Its translation is CASSYWGGRMNTEAFF.